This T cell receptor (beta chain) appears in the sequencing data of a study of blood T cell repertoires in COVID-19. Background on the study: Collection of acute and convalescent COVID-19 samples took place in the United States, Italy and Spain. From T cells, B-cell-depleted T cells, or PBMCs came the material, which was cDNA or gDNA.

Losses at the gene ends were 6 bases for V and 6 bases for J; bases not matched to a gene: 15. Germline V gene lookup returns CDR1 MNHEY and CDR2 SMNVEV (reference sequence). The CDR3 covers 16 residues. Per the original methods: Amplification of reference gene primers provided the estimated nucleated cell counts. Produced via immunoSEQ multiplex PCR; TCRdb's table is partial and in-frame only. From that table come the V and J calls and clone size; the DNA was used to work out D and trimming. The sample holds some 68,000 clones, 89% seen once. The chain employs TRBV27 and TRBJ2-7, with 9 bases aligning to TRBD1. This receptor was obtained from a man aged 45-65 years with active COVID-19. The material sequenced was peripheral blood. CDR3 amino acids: CASRSTPGQGYSEQYF. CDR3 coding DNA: TGTGCCAGCAGATCCACTCCGGGACAGGGTTATAGCGAGCAGTACTTC.